The 27 T cell receptor beta chains presented below share a single source sample, sequenced in a study of T cell changes during pregnancy in multiple sclerosis. Assay: immunoSEQ multiplex PCR; the TCRdb copy retains only in-frame clones and omits some. The table includes 53,000 or so clones, roughly 94% detected once. This specimen consisted of CD4+ T cells from peripheral blood mononuclear cells, obtained in the second trimester of pregnancy. The source is a female donor with multiple sclerosis, enrolled in a pregnancy study.

This chain joins TRBV4-2 and TRBJ2-1; the match to TRBD2 covers 16 bases. Germline V gene lookup returns CDR1 LGHNA and CDR2 YNFKEQ. The CDR3 spans 20 residues. The trim removed 0 bases at V and 0 bases at J, leaving 5 bases unmatched. In nucleotides, the CDR3 is TGTGCCAGCAGCCAAGAGACCGGGACTAGCGGGGGGGTCTCCTACAATGAGCAGTTCTTC. Translation gives CASSQETGTSGGVSYNEQFF.

The genes are TRBV19 and TRBJ2-1, with D unclear. CDR1 and CDR2 from the germline V gene are LNHDA and SQIVND (reference sequence). The CDR3 loop spans 13 amino acids. Trimming cost V 6 bases and J 4 bases, with 10 bases left between them. In nucleotides, the CDR3 is TGTGCCAGTAGCCTCAGTTCGTACAATGAGCAGTTCTTC. It is translated as CASSLSSYNEQFF. Based on the CDR3 plus reference TRBV19 and TRBJ2-1, the full variable domain is DGGITQSPKYLFRKEGQNVTLSCEQNLNHDAMYWYRQDPGQGLRLIYYSQIVNDFQKGDIAEGYSVSREKKESFPLTVTSAQKNPTAFYLCASSLSSYNEQFFGPGTRLTVL.

The chain uses TRBV7-2 and TRBJ1-2; TRBD1 is a possible D gene (5 bases). V was shortened by 1 base and J by 4 bases, with 13 bases between the two germline ends. This CDR3 has 15 amino acids. CDR1 and CDR2 (germline): SGHTA, FQGNSA. Here the CDR3 DNA reads TGTGCCAGCAGCTTAGTTGGGGGGGAGAGCTATGGCTACACCTTC. As protein: CASSLVGGESYGYTF.

The chain combines TRBV18 with TRBJ1-1; no clear D gene. Germline V lookup: CDR1 KGHSH, CDR2 LQKENI. The germline V and J ends were trimmed by 2 bases and 2 bases, with 21 bases remaining between them. The CDR3 length is 18 residues. The CDR3 spells CASSPFSNYASLNTEAFF. DNA of the CDR3: TGTGCCAGCTCACCATTTTCCAATTATGCCAGTTTAAACACTGAAGCTTTCTTT.

A single count supports this clone. As DNA, the CDR3 is TGTGCCAGCTCCCTCGGACAGGAGGGCAATCAGCCCCAGCATTTT. Its translation: CASSLGQEGNQPQHF. The chain joins TRBV18 to TRBJ1-5; 7 bases line up with TRBD1. The CDR3 extends over 15 amino acids. V shed 6 bases and J 2 bases; nucleotides not matched to a gene: 7. Germline V gene sequence: CDR1 KGHSH, CDR2 LQKENI.

The CDR3 loop is CARSGGNYGYTF. The CDR3 nucleotides are TGTGCCAGGAGCGGGGGAAACTATGGCTACACCTTC. The V gene is TRBV2, the J gene TRBJ1-2; tentatively, D is TRBD1 (5 bases). The germline gives CDR1 SNHLY, CDR2 FYNNEI. The CDR3 is 12 residues long. Trimming shortened V by 9 bases and J by 2 bases, and 10 bases separated the two germline ends.

The J gene is TRBJ2-7, the V gene TRBV11-3; tentatively, D is TRBD1 (5 bases). CDR1 is SGHNT and CDR2 is YENEEA in the germline V gene. Trimming shortened V by 1 base and J by 6 bases, and 10 bases separated the two germline ends. CDR3 size: 13 residues. CDR3 sequence: CASSLADSPEQYF. CDR3 in DNA: TGTGCCAGCAGCTTAGCCGACAGCCCCGAGCAGTACTTC.

The rearrangement joins TRBV21-1 to TRBJ2-5; TRBD1, the D gene given by the table, was not confirmed from the DNA. TRBV21-1 is listed as a pseudogene. The CDR3 has 19 residues. CDR3 protein: CASSKKRYPPDRGQETQYF. The CDR3 nucleotides are TGTGCCAGCAGCAAAAAAAGATACCCCCCCGACAGGGGCCAAGAGACCCAGTACTTC.

The V gene is TRBV19, the J gene TRBJ2-2; 8 bases are a match to TRBD2. The V and J ends lost 3 bases and 2 bases, in that order; junction bases with no gene match: 5. CDR1 LNHDA and CDR2 SQIVND come from the germline V gene (reference sequence). This CDR3 region has 16 residues. The CDR3 DNA is TGTGCCAGTAGTATCCGGGGGGGCCCAAACACCGGGGAGCTGTTTTTT. Protein: CASSIRGGPNTGELFF. Complete variable domain (other parts from reference TRBV19 and TRBJ2-2): DGGITQSPKYLFRKEGQNVTLSCEQNLNHDAMYWYRQDPGQGLRLIYYSQIVNDFQKGDIAEGYSVSREKKESFPLTVTSAQKNPTAFYLCASSIRGGPNTGELFFGEGSRLTVL.

The V gene is TRBV30, the J gene TRBJ2-1; 9 bases are a match to TRBD2. CDR1 and CDR2 from the germline V gene are GTSNPN and SVGIG (reference sequence). The CDR3 contains 14 residues. V shed 4 bases, J shed 8 bases, and the junction held 9 bases outside the gene matches. The CDR3 coding sequence is TGTGCCTGGACAGCGGGGGGTCAAGTGGATGAGCAGTTCTTC. Encoded protein: CAWTAGGQVDEQFF.

V usage is TRBV18 and J usage is TRBJ2-2, with a weak D call TRBD1 (6 bases). Trimming pared 6 bases from V and 4 bases from J, leaving 12 bases between. Germline CDR1 is KGHSH and CDR2 is LQKENI. There are 14 residues in the CDR3. CDR3 in amino acids: CASSGQPFTGELFF. The CDR3 DNA reads TGTGCCAGCTCGGGACAACCCTTCACCGGGGAGCTGTTTTTT.

The chain carries TRBV5-5 and TRBJ2-7; D is unresolved. The CDR3 consists of 13 residues. The V end lost 0 bases, the J end lost 4 bases, and 8 bases lay between the germline ends. Germline CDR1 and CDR2: SGHKS and YYEKEE (reference sequence). The CDR3 here is CASSLEQHYEQYF. The CDR3 DNA reads as TGTGCCAGCAGCTTGGAACAGCATTACGAGCAGTACTTC.

The chain couples TRBV6-4 to TRBJ1-5; D perhaps matches TRBD1 (6 bases). The germline gives CDR1 MRHNA, CDR2 SNTAGT. V was clipped by 6 bases and J by 7 bases, with 13 bases between them. The CDR3 covers 13 residues. The CDR3 region is CASSGDIGQPQHF. In DNA form, the CDR3 reads TGTGCCAGCAGCGGGGACATCGGCCAGCCCCAGCATTTT.

The chain recombines TRBV7-9 with TRBJ2-5, with a tentative D call TRBD2 (6 bases). Trimming shortened V by 0 bases and J by 0 bases, and 14 bases separated the two germline ends. This CDR3 contains 17 residues. Germline-derived CDR1 and CDR2 are SEHNR and FQNEAQ (reference sequence). In nucleotides, the CDR3 is TGTGCCAGCAGCTTAGCGGGGGGTGGAGATTACCAAGAGACCCAGTACTTC. Translated, it gives CASSLAGGGDYQETQYF.

The chain couples TRBV11-2 to TRBJ2-5; 7 bases are shared with TRBD2. This CDR3 is built from 18 residues. Per the germline V gene, CDR1 is SGHAT and CDR2 is FQNNGV. After removal of 5 bases from V and 2 bases from J, the junction contained 17 bases not matched to a gene. CDR3 sequence (DNA): TGTGCCAGCAGCCACCCGGGAGGACCGCGGGGGAGACAAGAGACCCAGTACTTC. This encodes CASSHPGGPRGRQETQYF.

The chain links TRBV30 to TRBJ2-3; 7 bases line up with TRBD1. In germline, CDR1 is GTSNPN, CDR2 SVGIG (reference sequence). The CDR3 is made up of 14 amino acids. The trim removed 2 bases at V and 5 bases at J, leaving 7 bases unmatched. As DNA, the CDR3 is TGTGCCTGGAGTAAAGGGACAGCGCAAGATACGCAGTATTTT. The encoded protein is CAWSKGTAQDTQYF.

The chain joins TRBV7-2 to TRBJ2-7, with D possibly being TRBD1 (6 bases). The germline gives CDR1 SGHTA, CDR2 FQGNSA. Trimming stripped 8 bases from V and 1 base from J, with 18 bases between. The CDR3 totals 15 residues. The CDR3 loop reads CASQRAGDMSYEQYF. CDR3 sequence (DNA): TGTGCCAGCCAAAGGGCAGGGGATATGTCCTACGAGCAGTACTTC.

The CDR3 loop reads CASSQAFRGANTGELFF. DNA of the CDR3: TGCGCCAGCAGCCAAGCGTTCCGGGGTGCGAACACCGGGGAGCTGTTTTTT. The chain recombines TRBV4-1 with TRBJ2-2; TRBD2 is a possible D gene (5 bases). With 1 base removed from V and 0 bases from J, the gap between germline ends came to 12 bases. The CDR3 is 17 amino acids. Per germline, CDR1 MGHRA and CDR2 YSYEKL.

The V gene is TRBV19, the J gene TRBJ2-5, with D tentatively TRBD1 (6 bases). The CDR3 totals 16 residues. V was trimmed by 4 bases and J by 10 bases, leaving 25 bases between them. The germline V gene encodes CDR1 LNHDA and CDR2 SQIVND (reference sequence). CDR3 protein: CASSSTPGHLGRDQYF. CDR3 nucleotides: TGTGCCAGTAGTAGTACCCCGGGACATCTGGGCCGGGACCAGTACTTC.

The genes are TRBV6-5 and TRBJ2-3; TRBD1 agrees at 9 bases. The CDR3 covers 15 residues. Germline trimming cut 6 bases from V and 0 bases from J; bases unmatched to any gene: 4. The germline CDR1 and CDR2 sequences are MNHEY and SVGAGI. This CDR3 is CASRPDRGSTDTQYF. In DNA, the CDR3 is TGTGCCAGCAGACCCGACAGGGGGAGCACAGATACGCAGTATTTT.

The chain recombines TRBV5-3 with TRBJ1-4, with 9 bases matching TRBD1. TRBV5-3 is marked as an open reading frame, function uncertain. CDR3 length: 16 amino acids. Trimming at V came to 4 bases and at J to 1 base, leaving 5 bases not matched to a gene. CDR3 DNA: TGTGCCAGAAGCACAGGGGGCCGGGGAACTAATGAAAAACTGTTTTTT. It translates to CARSTGGRGTNEKLFF.

The V gene is TRBV25-1, the J gene TRBJ1-2, with D unclear. V was pared by 2 bases and J by 4 bases, with 5 bases between. There are 12 residues in the CDR3. Germline values: CDR1 MGHDK, CDR2 SYGVNS. DNA of the CDR3: TGTGCCAGCAGTGAACAGTCCTATGGCTACACCTTC. This encodes CASSEQSYGYTF.

This sequence joins TRBV5-6 and TRBJ2-7; no reliable D call. The germline V and J ends were trimmed by 1 base and 5 bases, with 4 bases remaining between them. The V gene's germline CDR1 is SGHDT and CDR2 YYEEEE. The CDR3 is made up of 11 amino acids. The CDR3 DNA sequence: TGTGCCAGCAGCTTGAAGCACGAGCAGTACTTC. Protein product: CASSLKHEQYF.

The chain uses TRBV6-5 and TRBJ2-1, with a tentative D call TRBD1 (8 bases). Trimming left V 0 bases short and J 9 bases short, with 18 bases between. Per germline, CDR1 MNHEY and CDR2 SVGAGI. This CDR3 contains 16 residues. This chain's CDR3 is CASSYSRSGTGGEQFF. The CDR3 DNA reads TGTGCCAGCAGTTACTCCCGCAGCGGGACAGGAGGTGAGCAGTTCTTC.

The chain employs TRBV7-2 and TRBJ2-5; 7 nucleotides align to TRBD1. The V gene end was trimmed by 2 bases and the J gene end by 4 bases; junction bases not matched to a gene: 4. There are 14 residues in the CDR3. The V gene's germline CDR1 is SGHTA and CDR2 FQGNSA. The CDR3 region is CASSLTGTAETQYF. The CDR3 nucleotides are TGTGCCAGCAGCTTAACCGGGACAGCAGAGACCCAGTACTTC.

The chain couples TRBV6-5 to TRBJ1-1; the D gene is possibly TRBD1 (6 bases). The CDR3 runs to 13 residues. Trimming pared 7 bases from V and 11 bases from J, leaving 20 bases between. The V gene's germline CDR1 is MNHEY and CDR2 SVGAGI. The CDR3 nucleotides read TGTGCCAGCACTCAAACTGCGGACAGAGATGCTTTCTTT. It yields the protein CASTQTADRDAFF.

V is TRBV7-9 and J is TRBJ1-1, with D tentatively TRBD1 (5 bases). CDR3 size: 13 residues. CDR1 and CDR2 from the germline V gene are SEHNR and FQNEAQ (reference sequence). V lost 5 bases to trimming and J lost 10 bases, with 17 bases between them. The CDR3 spells CASSPRGVSGAFF. The CDR3 DNA sequence: TGTGCCAGCAGCCCGCGGGGCGTGTCTGGAGCTTTCTTT.